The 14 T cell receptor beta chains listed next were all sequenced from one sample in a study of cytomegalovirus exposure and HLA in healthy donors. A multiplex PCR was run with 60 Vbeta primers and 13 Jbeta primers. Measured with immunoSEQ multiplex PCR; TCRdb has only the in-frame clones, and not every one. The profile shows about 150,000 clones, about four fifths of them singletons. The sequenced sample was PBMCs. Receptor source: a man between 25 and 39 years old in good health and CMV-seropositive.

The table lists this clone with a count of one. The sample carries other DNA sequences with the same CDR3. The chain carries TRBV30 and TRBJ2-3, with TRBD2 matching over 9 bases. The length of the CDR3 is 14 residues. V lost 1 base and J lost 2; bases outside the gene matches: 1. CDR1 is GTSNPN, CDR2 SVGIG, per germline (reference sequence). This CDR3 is CAWSASGTTDTQYF. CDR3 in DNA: TGTGCCTGGAGTGCTAGCGGGACCACAGATACGCAGTATTTT.

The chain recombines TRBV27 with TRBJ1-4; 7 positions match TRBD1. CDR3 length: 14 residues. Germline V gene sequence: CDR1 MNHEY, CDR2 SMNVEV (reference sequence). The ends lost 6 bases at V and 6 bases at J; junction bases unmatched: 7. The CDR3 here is CASRPGQPHEKLFF. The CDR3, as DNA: TGTGCCAGCAGACCGGGACAGCCTCATGAAAAACTGTTTTTT.

The CDR3 protein is CASSLGTGFGEAFF. The CDR3 region has the DNA TGTGCCAGCAGCCTCGGGACAGGGTTCGGTGAAGCTTTCTTT. This chain joins TRBV7-6 and TRBJ1-1; 9 nucleotides line up with TRBD1. CDR3 size: 14 residues. Germline CDR1 reads SGHVS; CDR2 reads FNYEAQ. The ends lost 5 bases at V and 7 bases at J; junction bases unmatched: 8.

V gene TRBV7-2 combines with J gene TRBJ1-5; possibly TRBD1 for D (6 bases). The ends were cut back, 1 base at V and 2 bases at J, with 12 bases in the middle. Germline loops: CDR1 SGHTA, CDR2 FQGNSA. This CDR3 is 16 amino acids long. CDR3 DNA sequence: TGTGCCAGCAGCTTAGATCCGGCAGGGGGCAATCAGCCCCAGCATTTT. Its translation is CASSLDPAGGNQPQHF.

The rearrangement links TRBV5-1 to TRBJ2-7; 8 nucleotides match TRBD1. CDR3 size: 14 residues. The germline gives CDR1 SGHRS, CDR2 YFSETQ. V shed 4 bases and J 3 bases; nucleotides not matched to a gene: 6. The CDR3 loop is CASSPGTGGYEQYF. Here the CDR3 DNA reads TGCGCCAGCAGCCCCGGGACAGGCGGCTACGAGCAGTACTTC.

The DNA of the CDR3 is TGTGCCAGCAGCGTGGCCCTGAGGGCGGGTTACGAGCAGTACTTC. Protein sequence: CASSVALRAGYEQYF. The chain combines TRBV9 with TRBJ2-7, with D perhaps matching TRBD2 (5 bases). Trimming removed 2 bases from V and 4 bases from J, with 16 bases in between. The length of the CDR3 is 15 residues. Germline CDR1 SGDLS, CDR2 YYNGEE.

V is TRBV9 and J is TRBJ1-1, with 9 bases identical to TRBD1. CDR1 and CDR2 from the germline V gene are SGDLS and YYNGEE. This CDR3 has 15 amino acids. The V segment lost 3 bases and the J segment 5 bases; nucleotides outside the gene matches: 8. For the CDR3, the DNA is TGTGCCAGCAGCGCCCCGGACAGGGGAGAAACTGAAGCTTTCTTT. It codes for CASSAPDRGETEAFF.

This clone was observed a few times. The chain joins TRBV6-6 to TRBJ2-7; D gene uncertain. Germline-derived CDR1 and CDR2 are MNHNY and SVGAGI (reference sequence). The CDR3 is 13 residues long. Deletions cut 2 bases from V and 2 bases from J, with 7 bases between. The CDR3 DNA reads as TGTGCCAGCAGTTACACGGAGACCTACGAGCAGTACTTC. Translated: CASSYTETYEQYF.

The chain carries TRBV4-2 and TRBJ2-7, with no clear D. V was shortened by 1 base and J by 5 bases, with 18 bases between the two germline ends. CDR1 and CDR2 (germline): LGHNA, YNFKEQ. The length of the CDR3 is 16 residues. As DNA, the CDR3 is TGTGCCAGCAGCCAAGTCACCCGACCTCGTGAGGACGAGCAGTACTTC. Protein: CASSQVTRPREDEQYF.

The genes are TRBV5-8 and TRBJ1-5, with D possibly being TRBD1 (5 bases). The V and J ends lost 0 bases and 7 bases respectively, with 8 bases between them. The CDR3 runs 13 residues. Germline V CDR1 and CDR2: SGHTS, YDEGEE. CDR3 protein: CASSLVRVQPQHF. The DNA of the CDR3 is TGTGCCAGCAGCTTGGTCAGGGTACAGCCCCAGCATTTT.

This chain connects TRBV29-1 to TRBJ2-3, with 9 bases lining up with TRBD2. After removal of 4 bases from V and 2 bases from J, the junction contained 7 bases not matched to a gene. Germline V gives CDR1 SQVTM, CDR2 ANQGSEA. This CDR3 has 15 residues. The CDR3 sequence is CSVGGVAGATDTQYF. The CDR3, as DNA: TGCAGCGTTGGGGGGGTAGCGGGGGCCACAGATACGCAGTATTTT.

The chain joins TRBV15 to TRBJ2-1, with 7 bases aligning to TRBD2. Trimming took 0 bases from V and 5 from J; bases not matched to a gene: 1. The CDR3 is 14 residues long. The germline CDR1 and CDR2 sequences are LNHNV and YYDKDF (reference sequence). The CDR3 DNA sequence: TGTGCCACCAGCAGAGATCTAGCGGACAATGAGCAGTTCTTC. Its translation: CATSRDLADNEQFF.

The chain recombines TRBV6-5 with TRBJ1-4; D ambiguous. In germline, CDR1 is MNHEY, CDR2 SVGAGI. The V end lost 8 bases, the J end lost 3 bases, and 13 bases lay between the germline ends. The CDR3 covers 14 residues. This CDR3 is CASGSGRPNEKLFF. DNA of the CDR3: TGTGCCAGCGGTTCGGGTCGCCCTAATGAAAAACTGTTTTTT.

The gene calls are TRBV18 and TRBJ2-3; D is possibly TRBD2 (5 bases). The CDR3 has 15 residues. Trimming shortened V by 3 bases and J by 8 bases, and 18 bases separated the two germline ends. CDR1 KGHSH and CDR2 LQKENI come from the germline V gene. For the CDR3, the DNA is TGTGCCAGCTCACCGGCCTTGAGCCCGACTATTACGCAGTATTTT. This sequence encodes CASSPALSPTITQYF. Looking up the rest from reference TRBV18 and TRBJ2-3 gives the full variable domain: NAGVMQNPRHLVRRRGQEARLRCSPMKGHSHVYWYRQLPEEGLKFMVYLQKENIIDESGMPKERFSAEFPKEGPSILRIQQVVRGDSAAYFCASSPALSPTITQYFGPGTRLTVL.